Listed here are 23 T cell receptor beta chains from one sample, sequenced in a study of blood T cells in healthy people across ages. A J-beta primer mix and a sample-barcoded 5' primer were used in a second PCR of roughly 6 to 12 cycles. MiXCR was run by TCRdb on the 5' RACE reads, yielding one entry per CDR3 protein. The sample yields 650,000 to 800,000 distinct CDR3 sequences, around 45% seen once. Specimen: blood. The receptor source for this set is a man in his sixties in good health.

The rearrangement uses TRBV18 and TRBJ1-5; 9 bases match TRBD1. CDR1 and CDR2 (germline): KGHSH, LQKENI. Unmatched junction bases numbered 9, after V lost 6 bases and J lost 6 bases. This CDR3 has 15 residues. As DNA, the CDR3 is TGTGCCAGCTCCCACGGACAGGGGACAAGTCAGCCCCAGCATTTT. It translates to CASSHGQGTSQPQHF.

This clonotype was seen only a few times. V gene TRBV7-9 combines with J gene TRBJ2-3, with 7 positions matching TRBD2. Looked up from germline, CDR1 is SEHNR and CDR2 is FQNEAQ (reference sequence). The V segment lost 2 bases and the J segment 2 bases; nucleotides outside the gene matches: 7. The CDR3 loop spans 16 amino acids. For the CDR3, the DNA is TGTGCCAGCAGCTTAAATTTTGGGACTACCACAGATACGCAGTATTTT. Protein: CASSLNFGTTTDTQYF.

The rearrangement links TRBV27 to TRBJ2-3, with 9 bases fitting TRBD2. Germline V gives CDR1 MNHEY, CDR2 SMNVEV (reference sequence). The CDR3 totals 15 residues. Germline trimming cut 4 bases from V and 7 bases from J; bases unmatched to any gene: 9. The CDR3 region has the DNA TGTGCCAGCAGTTCGAGGGCTAGCGGGGTTTATACGCAGTATTTT. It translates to CASSSRASGVYTQYF.

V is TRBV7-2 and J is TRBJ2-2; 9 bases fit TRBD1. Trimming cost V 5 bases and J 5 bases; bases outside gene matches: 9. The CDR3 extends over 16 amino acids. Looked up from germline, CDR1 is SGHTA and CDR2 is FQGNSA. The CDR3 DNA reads TGTGCCAGCAGCCTCAACCCGGACAGGGGTACCGGGGAGCTGTTTTTT. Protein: CASSLNPDRGTGELFF. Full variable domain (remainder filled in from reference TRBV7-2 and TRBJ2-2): GAGVSQSPSNKVTEKGKDVELRCDPISGHTALYWYRQSLGQGLEFLIYFQGNSAPDKSGLPSDRFSAERTGGSVSTLTIQRTQQEDSAVYLCASSLNPDRGTGELFFGEGSRLTVL.

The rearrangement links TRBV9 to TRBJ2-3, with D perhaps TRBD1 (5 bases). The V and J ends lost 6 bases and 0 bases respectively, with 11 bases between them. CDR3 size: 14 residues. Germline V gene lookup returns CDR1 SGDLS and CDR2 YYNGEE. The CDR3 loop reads CASTQGVSTDTQYF. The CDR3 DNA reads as TGTGCCAGCACTCAAGGGGTGAGCACAGATACGCAGTATTTT.

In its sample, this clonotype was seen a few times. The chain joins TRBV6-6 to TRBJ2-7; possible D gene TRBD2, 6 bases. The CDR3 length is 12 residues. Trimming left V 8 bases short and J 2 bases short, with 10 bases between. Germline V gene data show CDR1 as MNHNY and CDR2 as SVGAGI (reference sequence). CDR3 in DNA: TGTGCCAGCTTAGCGGCCACCTACGAGCAGTACTTC. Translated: CASLAATYEQYF.

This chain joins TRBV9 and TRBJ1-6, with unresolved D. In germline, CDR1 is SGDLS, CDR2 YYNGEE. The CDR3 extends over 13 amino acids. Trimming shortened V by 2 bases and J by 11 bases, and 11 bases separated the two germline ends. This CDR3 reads CASSVNWNPPLHF. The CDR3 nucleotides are TGTGCCAGCAGCGTTAACTGGAATCCACCCCTCCACTTT.

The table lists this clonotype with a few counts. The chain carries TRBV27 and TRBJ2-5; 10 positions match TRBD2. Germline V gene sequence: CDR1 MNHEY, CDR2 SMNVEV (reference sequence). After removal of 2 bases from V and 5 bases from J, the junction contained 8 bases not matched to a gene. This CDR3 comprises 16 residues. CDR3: CASSLGIAGGYETQYF. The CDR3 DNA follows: TGTGCCAGCAGTTTAGGAATAGCGGGGGGTTATGAGACCCAGTACTTC.

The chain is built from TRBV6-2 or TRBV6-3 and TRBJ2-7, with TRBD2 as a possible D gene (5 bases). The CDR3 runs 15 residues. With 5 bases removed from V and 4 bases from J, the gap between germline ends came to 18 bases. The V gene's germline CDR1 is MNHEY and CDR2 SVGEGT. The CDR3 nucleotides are TGTGCCAGCAGTCGGAATTCCCCCGGGAAATACGAGCAGTACTTC. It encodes CASSRNSPGKYEQYF.

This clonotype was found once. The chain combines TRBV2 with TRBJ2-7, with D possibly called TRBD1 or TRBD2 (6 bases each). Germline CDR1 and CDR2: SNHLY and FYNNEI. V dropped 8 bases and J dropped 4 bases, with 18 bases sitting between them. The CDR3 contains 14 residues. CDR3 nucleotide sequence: TGTGCCAGCGGGGGGACACACTCGGGGTACGAGCAGTACTTC. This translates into CASGGTHSGYEQYF.

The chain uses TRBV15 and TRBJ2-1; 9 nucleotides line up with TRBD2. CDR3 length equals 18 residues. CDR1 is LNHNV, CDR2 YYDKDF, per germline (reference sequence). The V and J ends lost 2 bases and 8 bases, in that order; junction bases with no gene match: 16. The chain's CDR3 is CATSRRGGGASGAYEQFF. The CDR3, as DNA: TGTGCCACCAGCAGAAGAGGAGGAGGAGCTAGCGGGGCCTATGAGCAGTTCTTC.

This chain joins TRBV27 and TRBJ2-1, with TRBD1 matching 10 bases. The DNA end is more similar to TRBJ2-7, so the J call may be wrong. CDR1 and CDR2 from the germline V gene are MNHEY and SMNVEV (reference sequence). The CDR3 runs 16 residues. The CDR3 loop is CASSLDRGSMYNEQYF. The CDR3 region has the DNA TGTGCCAGCAGTTTGGACAGGGGGAGTATGTACAATGAGCAGTACTTC.

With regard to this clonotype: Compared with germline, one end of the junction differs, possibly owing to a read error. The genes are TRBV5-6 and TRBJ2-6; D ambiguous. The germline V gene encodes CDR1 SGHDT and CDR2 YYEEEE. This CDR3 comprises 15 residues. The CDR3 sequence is CANSLAGSGANVLTF. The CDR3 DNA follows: TGTGCCAACAGCTTAGCAGGTTCTGGGGCCAACGTCCTGACTTTC.

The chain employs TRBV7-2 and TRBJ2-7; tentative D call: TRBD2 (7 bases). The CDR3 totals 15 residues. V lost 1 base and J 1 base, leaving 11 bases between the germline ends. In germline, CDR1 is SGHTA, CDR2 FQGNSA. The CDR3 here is CASSLGGGQSYEQYF. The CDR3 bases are TGTGCCAGCAGCTTAGGGGGGGGGCAGTCCTACGAGCAGTACTTC.

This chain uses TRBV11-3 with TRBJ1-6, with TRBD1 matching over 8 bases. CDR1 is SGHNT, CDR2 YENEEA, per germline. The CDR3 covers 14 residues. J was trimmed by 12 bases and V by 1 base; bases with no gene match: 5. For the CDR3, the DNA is TGTGCCAGCAGCTTAGGACAGGGGAAGGGACCCCTCCACTTT. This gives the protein CASSLGQGKGPLHF.

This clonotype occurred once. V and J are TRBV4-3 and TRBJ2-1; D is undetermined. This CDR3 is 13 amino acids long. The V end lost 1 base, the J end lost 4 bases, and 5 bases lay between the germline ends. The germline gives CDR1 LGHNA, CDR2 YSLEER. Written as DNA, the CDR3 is TGCGCCAGCAGCCAAGGTCCATACAATGAGCAGTTCTTC. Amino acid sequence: CASSQGPYNEQFF.

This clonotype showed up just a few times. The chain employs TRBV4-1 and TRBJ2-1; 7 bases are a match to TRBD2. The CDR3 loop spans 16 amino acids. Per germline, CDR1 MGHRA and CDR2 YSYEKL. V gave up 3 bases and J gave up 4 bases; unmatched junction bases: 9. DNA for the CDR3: TGCGCCAGCAGCCACGGGGGGAACAAAAAATACAATGAGCAGTTCTTC. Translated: CASSHGGNKKYNEQFF.

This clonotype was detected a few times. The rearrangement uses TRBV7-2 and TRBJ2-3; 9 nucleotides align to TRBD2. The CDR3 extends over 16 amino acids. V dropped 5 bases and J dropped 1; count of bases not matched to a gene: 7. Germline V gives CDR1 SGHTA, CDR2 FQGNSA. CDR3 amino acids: CASSPAASGGTDTQYF. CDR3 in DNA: TGTGCCAGCAGCCCGGCGGCTAGCGGGGGCACAGATACGCAGTATTTT.

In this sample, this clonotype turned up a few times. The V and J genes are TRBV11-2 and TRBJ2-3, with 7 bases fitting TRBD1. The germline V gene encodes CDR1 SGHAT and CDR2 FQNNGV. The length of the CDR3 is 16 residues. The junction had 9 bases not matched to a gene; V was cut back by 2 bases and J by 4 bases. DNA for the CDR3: TGTGCCAGCAGCTTAAATGAGGGGGCAGCTGCAGATACGCAGTATTTT. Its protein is CASSLNEGAAADTQYF.

The CDR3 DNA is TGTGCCAGCAGACCACAGGCCGGGGATTCACCCCTCCACTTT. Its protein product is CASRPQAGDSPLHF. The V and J genes are TRBV28 and TRBJ1-6; possible D gene TRBD1, 5 bases. V shed 6 bases and J shed 8 bases, with 14 bases lying between them. The CDR3 is 14 residues long. Germline V gene lookup returns CDR1 MDHEN and CDR2 SYDVKM. The full variable domain, with the rest looked up from reference TRBV28 and TRBJ1-6, is DVKVTQSSRYLVKRTGEKVFLECVQDMDHENMFWYRQDPGLGLRLIYFSYDVKMKEKGDIPEGYSVSREKKERFSLILESASTNQTSMYLCASRPQAGDSPLHFGNGTRLTVT.

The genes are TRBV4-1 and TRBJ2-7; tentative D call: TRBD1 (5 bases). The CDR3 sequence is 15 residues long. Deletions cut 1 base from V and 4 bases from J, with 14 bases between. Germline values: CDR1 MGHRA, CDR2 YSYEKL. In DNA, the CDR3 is TGCGCCAGCAGCCAAGTCGCACAGGTCGGTTACGAGCAGTACTTC. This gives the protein CASSQVAQVGYEQYF.

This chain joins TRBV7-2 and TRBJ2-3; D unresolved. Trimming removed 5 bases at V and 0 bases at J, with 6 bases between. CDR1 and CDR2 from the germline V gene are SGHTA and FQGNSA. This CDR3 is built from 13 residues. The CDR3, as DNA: TGTGCCAGCAGCCCCGCTAGCACAGATACGCAGTATTTT. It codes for CASSPASTDTQYF.

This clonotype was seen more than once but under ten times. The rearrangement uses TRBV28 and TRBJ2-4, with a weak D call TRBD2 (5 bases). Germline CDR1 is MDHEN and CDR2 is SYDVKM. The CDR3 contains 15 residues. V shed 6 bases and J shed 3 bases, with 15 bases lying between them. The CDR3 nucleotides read TGTGCCAGCAGCCCAAGGTCCGGGAACAAAAACATTCAGTACTTC. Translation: CASSPRSGNKNIQYF.